Listed below are T cell receptor beta chains from one sample, sequenced in a study of T cell repertoires and Cas9 in healthy adults. The assay was immunoSEQ multiplex PCR, and TCRdb's table has in-frame clones only and misses some. This sample has about 1,500 clones, with 93% found just once. The sample comprised SpCas9-reactive CD4+ effector T cells (CD137+, CD154-, CD25-, CD127+) from PBMCs; culture status not recorded. The receptors derive from a human donor in good health. The CDR3 runs from the conserved cysteine through the conserved F or W. The D gene is left open where the match is weak. The size field is filled for only some rows; it gives once, few, many or a size class.

CASRKLTGPYEQYF	TGTGCCAGCAGAAAACTGACAGGGCCCTACGAGCAGTACTTC	TRBV6-5	TRBJ2-7	TRBD1	.
CASSQDPAGGSYEQYF	TGCGCCAGCAGCCAAGATCCTGCGGGGGGTAGCTACGAGCAGTACTTC	TRBV4-1	TRBJ2-7	TRBD2	.
CASSYARGVGNQPQHF	TGTGCCAGCAGCTACGCCCGCGGGGTCGGCAATCAGCCCCAGCATTTT	TRBV6-9	TRBJ1-5	.	.
CASRPGGLYNSPLHF	TGTGCCAGCCGACCAGGGGGCCTTTATAATTCACCCCTCCACTTT	TRBV27	TRBJ1-6	TRBD1	.
CASMTGIRGNTGELFF	TGCGCCAGCATGACAGGGATCAGGGGAAACACCGGGGAGCTGTTTTTT	TRBV5-1	TRBJ2-2	TRBD1	.
CASSYRDLGANVLTF	TGTGCCAGTAGTTACAGGGACTTAGGGGCCAACGTCCTGACTTTC	TRBV19	TRBJ2-6	.	.
CASSSDTSGISLYEQYF	TGCGCCAGCAGCTCCGATACTAGCGGGATTTCGCTATACGAGCAGTACTTC	TRBV5-1	TRBJ2-7	TRBD2	.
CASRRQGLDEQFF	TGCGCCAGCCGGAGGCAGGGATTAGATGAGCAGTTCTTC	TRBV5-1	TRBJ2-1	.	.
CASYLVVTEAFF	TGTGCCAGCTACTTAGTGGTCACTGAAGCTTTCTTT	TRBV2	TRBJ1-1	.	.
CASSHNQGASNEKLFF	TGCGCCAGCAGCCATAACCAGGGGGCGAGTAATGAAAAACTGTTTTTT	TRBV4-1	TRBJ1-4	TRBD1	.
CASSDRGDTEAFF	TGTGCCAGTAGCGATAGGGGGGACACTGAAGCTTTCTTT	TRBV19	TRBJ1-1	.	.
CASRSGGGIAQYF	TGTGCCAGTAGGAGTGGAGGTGGGATAGCGCAGTATTTT	TRBV19	TRBJ2-3	.	.
CASSLGGLGRDSSYEQYF	TGTGCCAGCAGCTTAGGAGGTCTTGGTAGGGATAGCTCCTACGAGCAGTACTTC	TRBV7-2	TRBJ2-7	.	.
CAIMSTGNYGYTF	TGTGCCATCATGTCGACAGGAAATTATGGCTACACCTTC	TRBV10-3	TRBJ1-2	.	once
CASSSGQGSEKLFF	TGTGCCAGCAGCTCGGGACAGGGGAGTGAAAAACTGTTTTTT	TRBV5-5	TRBJ1-4	TRBD1	once
CASRLSSGANVLTF	TGTGCCAGCAGGTTGAGCTCTGGGGCCAACGTCCTGACTTTC	TRBV6-5	TRBJ2-6	.	.
CASSLDGVRGETQYF	TGTGCCAGCAGCTTGGACGGGGTGAGGGGGGAGACCCAGTACTTC	TRBV5-4	TRBJ2-5	.	.
CASSEAGQRNTGELFF	TGTGCCAGCAGCGAAGCGGGACAGAGGAACACCGGGGAGCTGTTTTTT	TRBV7-2	TRBJ2-2	.	.
CAFEPDTDTQYF	TGTGCCTTCGAACCGGACACAGATACGCAGTATTTT	TRBV30	TRBJ2-3	.	.
CASSLGLTDTQYF	TGTGCCAGCAGCTTAGGGCTCACAGATACGCAGTATTTT	TRBV7-2	TRBJ2-3	.	.
CASNILRGRFEDTGELFF	TGTGCCAGCAATATCCTGCGCGGGAGGTTCGAAGACACCGGGGAGCTGTTTTTT	TRBV2	TRBJ2-2	TRBD2	.
CASSDRGNQPQHF	TGTGCCAGCAGTGACCGGGGGAATCAGCCCCAGCATTTT	TRBV2	TRBJ1-5	.	once
CASTSTPRGEYNEQFF	TGTGCCAGTACCTCTACTCCGAGGGGGGAATATAATGAGCAGTTCTTC	TRBV19	TRBJ2-1	.	once
CASRGTGRNTEAFF	TGTGCCAGCAGGGGGACAGGGCGGAACACTGAAGCTTTCTTT	TRBV28	TRBJ1-1	TRBD1	once
CASSRRQDSGNTIYF	TGTGCCAGTAGTCGACGTCAGGACTCTGGAAACACCATATATTTT	TRBV19	TRBJ1-3	.	once
CASSSGTGGGWKGYTF	TGTGCCAGCAGTTCCGGGACAGGGGGCGGGTGGAAGGGCTACACCTTC	TRBV2	TRBJ1-2	TRBD1	once
CASSILGQYEKLFF	TGTGCCAGTAGTATCCTTGGACAGTATGAAAAACTGTTTTTT	TRBV19	TRBJ1-4	.	.
CASSTYRGPSGANVLTF	TGTGCCAGCAGCACCTACAGGGGCCCCTCTGGGGCCAACGTCCTGACTTTC	TRBV11-2	TRBJ2-6	TRBD1	.
CASSQGQAWAHDTGELFF	TGTGCCAGCAGCCAAGGGCAGGCATGGGCTCATGACACCGGGGAGCTGTTTTTT	TRBV14	TRBJ2-2	.	.
CASSRNRDSDQPQHF	TGTGCCAGTAGCCGAAACCGGGACAGCGATCAGCCCCAGCATTTT	TRBV19	TRBJ1-5	TRBD1	.
CASSRNRGQGLVPEAFF	TGCGCCAGCAGCCGCAACCGGGGACAGGGGTTGGTGCCTGAAGCTTTCTTT	TRBV5-1	TRBJ1-1	TRBD1	.
CASSLGQDGYTF	TGCGCCAGCAGCTTGGGCCAGGATGGCTACACCTTC	TRBV5-1	TRBJ1-2	.	.
CASSLGGNYGYTF	TGCGCCAGCAGTTTAGGAGGGAACTATGGCTACACCTTC	TRBV4-1	TRBJ1-2	.	.
CASSRTSQTYNEQFF	TGTGCCAGCAGCCGGACTAGCCAGACCTACAATGAGCAGTTCTTC	TRBV7-3	TRBJ2-1	TRBD2	.
CASRYQGREKLFF	TGTGCCAGTAGGTACCAGGGGCGTGAAAAACTGTTTTTT	TRBV19	TRBJ1-4	.	.
CASSYWGNTEAFF	TGTGCCAGCAGTTACTGGGGGAACACTGAAGCTTTCTTT	TRBV6-6	TRBJ1-1	.	.
CASSRFADNTGELFF	TGTGCCAGCAGCCGGTTTGCGGACAACACCGGGGAGCTGTTTTTT	TRBV9	TRBJ2-2	.	.
CASSRMVGESGNTIYF	TGCGCCAGCAGCAGAATGGTAGGGGAAAGTGGAAACACCATATATTTT	TRBV5-1	TRBJ1-3	.	.
CASSFETGGYEQYF	TGTGCCAGCAGTTTCGAGACAGGGGGCTACGAGCAGTACTTC	TRBV6-5	TRBJ2-7	TRBD1	.
CASSQVGDFSLTSYTF	TGTGCCAGCAGCCAAGTGGGGGACTTTTCACTTACCAGCTACACCTTC	TRBV14	TRBJ1-2	.	once
CASSPRQGQETQYF	TGTGCCAGCAGCCCCCGACAGGGACAAGAGACCCAGTACTTC	TRBV12-1	TRBJ2-5	.	.
CASSLGLAGRRLQETQYF	TGTGCCAGCAGCTTAGGACTAGCGGGACGACGGCTTCAAGAGACCCAGTACTTC	TRBV7-2	TRBJ2-5	TRBD2	.
CASTRQPQPQHF	TGTGCCAGCACCCGACAGCCCCAGCCCCAGCATTTT	TRBV5-8	TRBJ1-5	.	.
CASSPEGGPGSNYNEQFF	TGCGCCAGCAGTCCCGAAGGGGGGCCGGGGTCCAACTACAATGAGCAGTTCTTC	TRBV23-1	TRBJ2-1	.	.
CAIMRGGGETQYF	TGTGCCATCATGCGCGGAGGGGGGGAGACCCAGTACTTC	TRBV10-3	TRBJ2-5	.	.
CASSLDLSTSPQFF	TGTGCCAGCAGCTTAGACCTTTCGACTAGTCCGCAGTTCTTC	TRBV7-9	TRBJ2-1	.	.
CASSHYSGGYNTGELFF	TGCGCCAGCAGCCACTATAGCGGGGGCTATAACACCGGGGAGCTGTTTTTT	TRBV4-1	TRBJ2-2	TRBD2	.
CASSLVPSGGGETQYF	TGCGCCAGCAGCTTGGTCCCTAGCGGGGGGGGAGAGACCCAGTACTTC	TRBV5-1	TRBJ2-5	TRBD2	few
CASSLRGGGTEAFF	TGTGCCAGCAGCTTACGAGGGGGAGGCACTGAAGCTTTCTTT	TRBV11-3	TRBJ1-1	.	.
CASSLGAKNIQYF	TGTGCCAGCAGCTTAGGGGCGAAAAACATTCAGTACTTC	TRBV7-9	TRBJ2-4	.	.
CASSTATGSSGANVLTF	TGTGCCAGCTCAACGGCGACAGGCTCCTCTGGGGCCAACGTCCTGACTTTC	TRBV18	TRBJ2-6	.	.
CASSQTGTNGNEQFF	TGCGCCAGCAGCCAAACCGGGACTAATGGGAATGAGCAGTTCTTC	TRBV4-3	TRBJ2-1	TRBD2	once
CASSYSAGTEAFF	TGTGCCAGCAGCTATTCCGCGGGCACTGAAGCTTTCTTT	TRBV7-2	TRBJ1-1	.	.
CASSFIQTGTSGQETQYF	TGTGCCAGCAGTTTCATCCAGACCGGGACTAGCGGGCAAGAGACCCAGTACTTC	TRBV28	TRBJ2-5	TRBD2	.
CASSSLAGSTDTQYF	TGCGCCAGCAGCTCACTAGCGGGAAGCACAGATACGCAGTATTTT	TRBV5-1	TRBJ2-3	TRBD2	once
CASSPRHVRNSPLHF	TGTGCCAGCTCACCGCGACACGTGCGCAATTCACCCCTCCACTTT	TRBV18	TRBJ1-6	.	.
CASSSGGNYNEQFF	TGTGCCAGCAGTTCTGGCGGAAATTACAATGAGCAGTTCTTC	TRBV7-9	TRBJ2-1	.	.
CASTTIRGGRQSSGTQYF	TGTGCCAGCACAACGATACGAGGGGGTCGACAGAGTTCGGGTACGCAGTATTTT	TRBV7-9	TRBJ2-3	.	.
CSAGKGRDLTEAFF	TGCAGTGCCGGGAAAGGACGGGACCTCACTGAAGCTTTCTTT	TRBV29-1	TRBJ1-1	.	.
CASSPPSYNSPLHF	TGTGCCAGCTCACCACCCTCCTATAATTCACCCCTCCACTTT	TRBV18	TRBJ1-6	.	.